The clone carrying this T cell receptor (beta chain) was counted at least ten times. What it binds is unknown. The sample comes from a study of T cells in Graves' hyperthyroidism and ophthalmopathy. RNA transcripts yielded amplified TCR beta CDR3 regions. TCR CDR3 underwent first-round RT-PCR with the HTBI primer set. TCRdb itself ran the multiplex PCR reads through MiXCR, one entry per CDR3 protein. The data contain hundreds of thousands of distinct CDR3 sequences, over 12% of them singletons. The diagnoses drew upon clinical symptoms, serum thyroxine and TRAb, thyroid ultrasound and orbital computed tomography. Out of approximately 10 ml of fresh peripheral blood came the PBMCs. The CDR3 loop spans 15 amino acids. The germline V gene encodes CDR1 LNHNV and CDR2 YYDKDF (reference sequence). The V gene lost 0 bases and the J gene lost 1 base, with 9 bases spanning the gap. Whole-study findings and limits: Among thyroid clonotypes expanded above 0.001, most also appeared in blood. The model's output predicted ophthalmopathy at a median of roughly 6.9 months prior to onset.

The sample comprised blood. The TCR originated in a woman aged 40-49 years with Graves' ophthalmopathy. The chain joins TRBV15 to TRBJ1-1; no firm D call. The DNA for the CDR3 is TGTGCCACCAGCAGAGATCCCTCAGGGAACACTGAAGCTTTCTTT. Translated: CATSRDPSGNTEAFF.